Sequencing of this T cell receptor (beta chain) was carried out in a study of blood T cell repertoires in COVID-19. Only in-frame clones appear in the TCRdb table, and some are missing; sequencing was by immunoSEQ multiplex PCR. The sample yields around 480,000 clones, about 87% seen once. Germline V CDR1 and CDR2: MDHEN, SYDVKM. V lost 1 base and J lost 0, with 10 bases in between. The CDR3 is 16 residues long. This TCR was recovered from a woman between 50 and 59 years old with COVID-19, enrolled during active disease. The chain recombines TRBV28 with TRBJ1-3; the D is unclear. Material for sequencing was peripheral blood. In DNA, the CDR3 is TGTGCCAGCAGTTTATACGGGGAGAGCTCTGGAAACACCATATATTTT. As protein: CASSLYGESSGNTIYF. The full variable domain, rest sourced from reference TRBV28 and TRBJ1-3, is DVKVTQSSRYLVKRTGEKVFLECVQDMDHENMFWYRQDPGLGLRLIYFSYDVKMKEKGDIPEGYSVSREKKERFSLILESASTNQTSMYLCASSLYGESSGNTIYFGEGSWLTVV.